These T cell receptor beta chains were read from a single sample in a study of cytomegalovirus exposure and HLA in healthy donors. Generated by immunoSEQ multiplex PCR, the TCRdb table keeps only in-frame clones and is missing some. The sample consists of tens of thousands of clones, roughly 69% of them appearing once. The sequenced material came from PBMCs. The source is a man aged 50 or older in good health and CMV-seronegative. Each CDR3 is given with its conserved first and last residue. A D gene is named only where the DNA matches it firmly. Only part of the rows carry a size: once, few, many, or a class if the clone is expanded.

D	size	length	J	V	CDR3	DNA
.	many	16	TRBJ1-4	TRBV6-1	CASSEALGVGDEKLFF	TGTGCCAGCAGTGAAGCGCTAGGGGTTGGAGATGAAAAACTGTTTTTT
.	.	14	TRBJ1-6	TRBV9	CASSTFGGPQPLHF	TGTGCCAGCAGCACCTTTGGAGGGCCCCAGCCCCTCCACTTT
TRBD2	.	16	TRBJ2-2	TRBV5-4	CASSLSSGGFVGELFF	TGTGCCAGCAGCTTGTCGAGCGGGGGGTTTGTCGGGGAGCTGTTTTTT
TRBD1	.	16	TRBJ2-5	TRBV4-3	CASSQDRDRGWETQYF	TGCGCCAGCAGCCAAGATCGAGACAGGGGGTGGGAGACCCAGTACTTC
.	once	13	TRBJ1-3	TRBV30	CAWIRGPGNTIYF	TGTGCCTGGATCCGAGGGCCTGGAAACACCATATATTTT
.	.	13	TRBJ1-1	TRBV6-6	CASSPTFNTEAFF	TGTGCCAGCAGCCCGACATTTAACACTGAAGCTTTCTTT
TRBD1	.	14	TRBJ1-4	TRBV4-1	CASSRGQGNEKLFF	TGCGCCAGCAGCCGCGGACAGGGTAATGAAAAACTGTTTTTT
.	.	11	TRBJ2-1	TRBV5-4	CATGQFGEQFF	TGTGCCACCGGACAGTTTGGTGAGCAGTTCTTC
.	.	13	TRBJ1-2	TRBV27	CASSLRTDYGYTF	TGTGCCAGCAGTTTACGGACTGACTATGGCTACACCTTC
.	.	13	TRBJ1-1	TRBV5-6	CASSRDRNTEAFF	TGTGCCAGCAGCCGTGACAGGAACACTGAAGCTTTCTTT
TRBD2	.	16	TRBJ2-1	TRBV7-3	CASSRSGTRVESEQFF	TGTGCCAGCAGCCGATCCGGGACTAGGGTAGAGAGCGAGCAGTTCTTC
.	.	14	TRBJ2-1	TRBV2	CASTSLAEGEEQFF	TGTGCCAGCACTTCCCTAGCGGAGGGGGAGGAGCAGTTCTTC
.	.	15	TRBJ2-7	TRBV5-6	CASSWREFGSREQYF	TGTGCCAGCAGCTGGAGGGAGTTTGGCTCTCGGGAGCAGTACTTC
TRBD1	.	15	TRBJ1-5	TRBV19	CASSMGRQGGQPQHF	TGTGCCAGTAGTATGGGGAGACAGGGGGGTCAGCCCCAGCATTTT
TRBD1	few	16	TRBJ1-2	TRBV25-1	CASSDLNRGPYYGYTF	TGTGCCAGCAGTGATTTAAACAGGGGGCCCTACTATGGCTACACCTTC
.	few	15	TRBJ1-1	TRBV9	CASSAVGHTNTEAFF	TGTGCCAGCAGCGCAGTCGGACACACAAACACTGAAGCTTTCTTT
TRBD2	.	15	TRBJ2-3	TRBV5-1	CASIPGLARTDTQYF	TGCGCCAGCATCCCCGGACTAGCACGCACAGATACGCAGTATTTT
TRBD1	.	14	TRBJ1-1	TRBV10-3	CAIREGQGRTEAFF	TGTGCCATCAGGGAGGGACAGGGGCGAACTGAAGCTTTCTTT
.	.	12	TRBJ1-1	TRBV9	CASSGGGTEAFF	TGTGCCAGCAGCGGCGGGGGAACTGAAGCTTTCTTT
TRBD1	once	15	TRBJ2-5	TRBV29-1	CSVAGGRGRWETQYF	TGCAGCGTTGCGGGCGGCAGGGGGCGCTGGGAGACCCAGTACTTC
.	.	14	TRBJ1-4	TRBV27	CASSVNGGGEKLFF	TGTGCCAGCAGCGTAAACGGCGGCGGTGAAAAACTGTTTTTT
.	.	14	TRBJ1-1	TRBV6-6	CASSRSGWNTEAFF	TGTGCCAGCAGTCGCTCGGGGTGGAACACTGAAGCTTTCTTT
.	few	13	TRBJ1-1	TRBV7-9	CASSLEGVTEAFF	TGTGCCAGCAGCCTAGAGGGGGTAACTGAAGCTTTCTTT
.	few	11	TRBJ2-7	TRBV5-1	CASKESREQYF	TGCGCCAGCAAAGAATCCAGGGAGCAGTACTTC
TRBD1	few	14	TRBJ1-4	TRBV5-6	CASSFGTGNEKLFF	TGTGCCAGCAGCTTCGGGACAGGGAATGAAAAACTGTTTTTT
TRBD1	.	13	TRBJ2-5	TRBV19	CASSITGGETQYF	TGTGCCAGTAGTATTACAGGGGGAGAGACCCAGTACTTC
TRBD1	.	17	TRBJ1-5	TRBV28	CASSLSTGGYGNQPQHF	TGTGCCAGCAGTTTATCCACAGGGGGGTATGGCAATCAGCCCCAGCATTTT